This record concerns one TCR beta chain sequence. The data belong to a study of blood T cell repertoires in COVID-19. Study-wide background: Collection of acute and convalescent COVID-19 samples took place in the United States, Italy and Spain. T cells, B-cell-depleted T cells, or PBMCs supplied cDNA or gDNA.

In the study's own analysis: Amplifying reference gene primers gave estimates of nucleated cell counts. Repertoires were generated with immunoSEQ multiplex PCR, while TCRdb's copy carries only in-frame clones and drops some. Clonal size and the V and J genes are those of that table, whereas D and trimming came from the DNA. The repertoire holds about 340,000 clones, with approximately 82% as singletons. The germline CDR1 and CDR2 sequences are SGHTA and FQGNSA. Trimming removed 1 base from V and 10 bases from J; junction bases left unmatched: 8. The CDR3 is 16 amino acids. The clonotype originates from a man aged 25-45 years with active or convalescent COVID-19. Material: peripheral blood. This rearrangement joins TRBV7-2 to TRBJ2-1; TRBD2 aligns across 12 bases. The CDR3 loop reads CASSLVLAGGRGEQFF. The CDR3 region has the DNA TGTGCCAGCAGCTTAGTACTAGCGGGAGGACGCGGCGAGCAGTTCTTC.